The 30 T cell receptor beta chains in this list originate from one sample, sequenced in a study of CD8 T cells in Susac syndrome. Reverse transcription of roughly 0.5 to 1 ug RNA was carried out with random hexamers. A single record per CDR3 protein comes from TCRdb applying MiXCR to the immunoSEQ multiplex PCR reads. The sample has about 120,000 distinct CDR3 sequences, 85% to 95% seen once; the top ten hold roughly 0.088%. Sequencing was done on a sample of CD4+ T cells from PBMCs. All receptors derive from a human donor with multiple sclerosis.

The V gene is TRBV30, the J gene TRBJ2-1, with TRBD1 matching over 10 bases. CDR3 size: 14 residues. The germline CDR1 and CDR2 sequences are GTSNPN and SVGIG (reference sequence). With V trimmed by 2 bases and J by 9 bases, 7 bases remained unmatched. This CDR3 is CAWSTGTGVSEQFF. The CDR3 nucleotides are TGTGCCTGGAGTACCGGGACAGGGGTTAGTGAGCAGTTCTTC.

V is TRBV7-9 and J is TRBJ2-5, with D tentatively TRBD1 (6 bases). Trimming took 11 bases from V and 2 from J, leaving 12 bases between them. The germline V gene encodes CDR1 SEHNR and CDR2 FQNEAQ (reference sequence). The CDR3 runs to 12 residues. The CDR3 sequence: CAAQGIQETQYF. In DNA form, the CDR3 reads TGTGCCGCACAGGGCATTCAAGAGACCCAGTACTTC.

The chain recombines TRBV5-6 with TRBJ2-1; TRBD1 matches at 9 bases. V shed 1 base and J 2 bases; nucleotides not matched to a gene: 10. Germline V gene data show CDR1 as SGHDT and CDR2 as YYEEEE. This CDR3 spans 18 amino acids. This CDR3 is CASSLQRIRTGAYNEQFF. Here the CDR3 DNA reads TGTGCCAGCAGCTTGCAGCGAATACGGACAGGGGCCTACAATGAGCAGTTCTTC.

The V gene is TRBV30, the J gene TRBJ2-3; D call uncertain. From germline, CDR1 is GTSNPN and CDR2 SVGIG (reference sequence). The CDR3 totals 15 residues. The V end lost 5 bases, the J end lost 0 bases, and 15 bases lay between the germline ends. The CDR3 sequence: CAWSTGHSSTDTQYF. As DNA, the CDR3 is TGTGCCTGGTCCACGGGCCATTCTAGCACAGATACGCAGTATTTT. Based on the CDR3 plus reference TRBV30 and TRBJ2-3, the full variable domain is SQTIHQWPATLVQPVGSPLSLECTVEGTSNPNLYWYRQAAGRGLQLLFYSVGIGQISSEVPQNLSASRPQDRQFILSSKKLLLSDSGFYLCAWSTGHSSTDTQYFGPGTRLTVL.

The rearrangement uses TRBV18 and TRBJ1-2; D not certain. V lost 4 bases and J lost 3, with 12 bases in between. The CDR3 sequence is 14 residues long. The germline V gene has CDR1 KGHSH and CDR2 LQKENI. CDR3 loop: CASSQTGPDYGYTF. As DNA, the CDR3 is TGTGCCAGCTCACAAACCGGGCCGGACTATGGCTACACCTTC.

V is TRBV2 and J is TRBJ1-6; D not certain. Trimming shortened V by 3 bases and J by 6 bases, and 12 bases separated the two germline ends. Germline V lookup: CDR1 SNHLY, CDR2 FYNNEI. The CDR3 runs 15 residues. Here the CDR3 DNA reads TGTGCCAGCAGTGATCGAGGGAATGGTAATTCACCCCTCCACTTT. Translating gives CASSDRGNGNSPLHF.

The chain uses TRBV20-1 and TRBJ2-7; maybe TRBD1 (5 bases). The CDR3 runs to 13 residues. Germline loops: CDR1 DFQATT, CDR2 SNEGSKA (reference sequence). Trimming stripped 3 bases from V and 6 bases from J, with 15 bases between. The CDR3 here is CSASIRGLGEQYF. The CDR3 nucleotides read TGCAGTGCTAGTATAAGGGGCTTGGGCGAGCAGTACTTC.

The chain links TRBV7-2 to TRBJ2-2, with TRBD2 identical over 11 bases. After removal of 4 bases from V and 5 bases from J, the junction contained 3 bases not matched to a gene. The CDR3 contains 15 residues. The germline gives CDR1 SGHTA, CDR2 FQGNSA. The CDR3 region is CASSSRLAGTGELFF. The DNA of the CDR3 is TGTGCCAGCAGCTCGAGACTAGCGGGGACCGGGGAGCTGTTTTTT.

V is TRBV18 and J is TRBJ1-6, with D perhaps TRBD1 (5 bases). The germline CDR1 and CDR2 sequences are KGHSH and LQKENI. The CDR3 contains 16 residues. V was cut by 3 bases and J by 8 bases, with 17 bases left in between. The CDR3 loop reads CASSPSPGRGDSPLHF. CDR3 in DNA: TGTGCCAGCTCACCCTCACCGGGACGGGGGGATTCACCCCTCCACTTT.

The chain is built from TRBV29-1 and TRBJ1-1; TRBD1 is a possible D gene (6 bases). Germline lookup yields CDR1 SQVTM and CDR2 ANQGSEA. CDR3 length equals 14 residues. V was trimmed by 4 bases and J by 4 bases, leaving 16 bases between them. CDR3 loop: CSVGAGGGGTEAFF. In nucleotides, the CDR3 is TGCAGCGTTGGGGCCGGGGGCGGTGGCACTGAAGCTTTCTTT.

The genes are TRBV7-2 and TRBJ1-2, with D perhaps TRBD1 (5 bases). The CDR3 has 17 amino acids. V lost 5 bases, J lost 4 bases, and 23 bases lay in between. CDR1 and CDR2 (germline): SGHTA, FQGNSA. Written as DNA, the CDR3 is TGTGCCAGCAGCCCCGGACCTACGGAGGGGTTCGGCTATGGCTACACCTTC. It codes for CASSPGPTEGFGYGYTF.

The rearrangement links TRBV19 to TRBJ1-1, with 7 bases matching TRBD1. The V gene's germline CDR1 is LNHDA and CDR2 SQIVND (reference sequence). V was clipped by 0 bases and J by 4 bases; unmatched bases: 5. The CDR3 spans 15 residues. The CDR3 nucleotides read TGTGCCAGTAGTATAGATCCCGGGACAGTCACTGAAGCTTTCTTT. It encodes CASSIDPGTVTEAFF.

The chain links TRBV11-2 to TRBJ1-1; no clear D gene. The V end lost 1 base, the J end lost 7 bases, and 10 bases lay between the germline ends. This CDR3 has 13 amino acids. Germline assignment: CDR1 SGHAT and CDR2 FQNNGV. CDR3 region: CASSLGADVEAFF. The CDR3 nucleotides read TGTGCCAGCAGCTTAGGCGCGGACGTTGAAGCTTTCTTT.

CDR3 residues: CSARGNKAGGKRQYF. In DNA form, the CDR3 reads TGCAGTGCTAGAGGGAATAAAGCGGGGGGGAAACGGCAGTACTTC. The rearrangement uses TRBV20-1 and TRBJ2-7, with 10 positions matching TRBD2. This CDR3 has 15 residues. The junction had 12 bases not matched to a gene; V was cut back by 1 base and J by 9 bases. Germline V CDR1 and CDR2: DFQATT, SNEGSKA (reference sequence).

The chain carries TRBV20-1 and TRBJ2-7, with D possibly TRBD2 on 6 matching bases. Germline V gene data show CDR1 as DFQATT and CDR2 as SNEGSKA (reference sequence). V was clipped by 5 bases and J by 1 base, with 12 bases between them. This CDR3 is 13 amino acids long. The CDR3 DNA sequence: TGCAGTGCTCCGACCGCGGGATCCTACGAGCAGTACTTC. This codes for CSAPTAGSYEQYF.

The chain carries TRBV4-1 and TRBJ2-5, with D perhaps TRBD1 (5 bases). Trimming left V 2 bases short and J 4 bases short, with 5 bases between. Germline V gene data show CDR1 as MGHRA and CDR2 as YSYEKL. The length of the CDR3 is 12 residues. CDR3 sequence: CASSQQGETQYF. In nucleotides, the CDR3 is TGCGCCAGCAGCCAACAGGGAGAGACCCAGTACTTC.

The V call is TRBV27, the J call TRBJ2-3; weak D call: TRBD1 (5 bases). The V end lost 4 bases, the J end lost 5 bases, and 16 bases lay between the germline ends. This CDR3 has 15 amino acids. CDR1 and CDR2 from the germline V gene are MNHEY and SMNVEV (reference sequence). This CDR3 reads CASSSPPTARDTQYF. CDR3 DNA: TGTGCCAGCAGTTCTCCGCCGACAGCTAGAGATACGCAGTATTTT.

This chain connects TRBV3-1 to TRBJ2-3, with 7 bases fitting TRBD1. CDR1 and CDR2 (germline): LGHDT, YNNKEL (reference sequence). There are 15 residues in the CDR3. Trimming at V came to 5 bases and at J to 0 bases, leaving 5 bases not matched to a gene. In nucleotides, the CDR3 is TGTGCCAGCAGCGCTACAGGGGTCAGCACAGATACGCAGTATTTT. This translates into CASSATGVSTDTQYF.

The rearrangement joins TRBV28 to TRBJ1-5, with D uncertain. Germline V CDR1 and CDR2: MDHEN, SYDVKM. The CDR3 is made up of 13 amino acids. The ends were cut back, 6 bases at V and 1 base at J, with 7 bases in the middle. DNA for the CDR3: TGTGCCAGCAGAGACGGAAGCAATCAGCCCCAGCATTTT. It encodes CASRDGSNQPQHF. Full variable domain (outside the CDR3, taken from reference TRBV28 and TRBJ1-5): DVKVTQSSRYLVKRTGEKVFLECVQDMDHENMFWYRQDPGLGLRLIYFSYDVKMKEKGDIPEGYSVSREKKERFSLILESASTNQTSMYLCASRDGSNQPQHFGDGTRLSIL.

V is TRBV7-2 and J is TRBJ1-1; D call uncertain. CDR1 is SGHTA and CDR2 is FQGNSA in the germline V gene. The CDR3 is made up of 15 amino acids. Trimming left V 4 bases short and J 1 base short, with 13 bases between. Here the CDR3 DNA reads TGTGCCAGCAGCTATCAAGGTTGGGGGAACACTGAAGCTTTCTTT. It codes for CASSYQGWGNTEAFF.

This clonotype was seen once. CDR3 residues: CASSPGVAGASWETQYF. The DNA for the CDR3 is TGTGCCAGCAGCCCAGGGGTCGCGGGGGCCTCCTGGGAGACCCAGTACTTC. This chain connects TRBV7-9 to TRBJ2-5, with D possibly matching TRBD2 (7 bases). CDR1 is SEHNR, CDR2 FQNEAQ, per germline (reference sequence). The CDR3 extends over 17 amino acids. Trimming left V 5 bases short and J 5 bases short, with 24 bases between.

The chain uses TRBV11-2 and TRBJ1-4, with 9 bases identical to TRBD1. The CDR3 runs to 15 residues. Germline lookup yields CDR1 SGHAT and CDR2 FQNNGV. With V trimmed by 5 bases and J by 3 bases, 4 bases remained unmatched. Here the CDR3 reads CASSTRQGANEKLFF. The CDR3 nucleotides read TGTGCCAGCAGCACCAGACAGGGGGCTAATGAAAAACTGTTTTTT. The variable domain in full, with the rest retrieved from reference TRBV11-2 and TRBJ1-4, is EAGVAQSPRYKIIEKRQSVAFWCNPISGHATLYWYQQILGQGPKLLIQFQNNGVVDDSQLPKDRFSAERLKGVDSTLKIQPAKLEDSAVYLCASSTRQGANEKLFFGSGTQLSVL.

Only one count was recorded for this clonotype. CDR3 protein: CASSLALAGAQETQYF. The CDR3, as DNA: TGCGCCAGCAGCTTGGCCCTAGCGGGGGCTCAAGAGACCCAGTACTTC. The V and J genes are TRBV5-1 and TRBJ2-5; 10 bases match TRBD2. CDR1 and CDR2 from the germline V gene are SGHRS and YFSETQ. With V trimmed by 0 bases and J by 2 bases, 4 bases remained unmatched. CDR3 length: 16 residues.

The rearrangement joins TRBV2 to TRBJ2-2, with D unresolved. Between the trimmed V and J ends, which lost 4 bases and 9 bases, there was a span of 9 bases. CDR3 length: 12 residues. Per the germline V gene, CDR1 is SNHLY and CDR2 is FYNNEI. The CDR3 DNA reads TGTGCCAGCAGTGGCGGTGGGTGGGAGCTGTTTTTT. This gives the protein CASSGGGWELFF. Variable domain in full (rest from reference TRBV2 and TRBJ2-2): EPEVTQTPSHQVTQMGQEVILRCVPISNHLYFYWYRQILGQKVEFLVSFYNNEISEKSEIFDDQFSVERPDGSNFTLKIRSTKLEDSAMYFCASSGGGWELFFGEGSRLTVL.

V and J are TRBV27 and TRBJ2-7; TRBD1 aligns across 7 bases. Germline V gene data show CDR1 as MNHEY and CDR2 as SMNVEV (reference sequence). Trimming removed 6 bases from V and 1 base from J; junction bases left unmatched: 9. There are 15 residues in the CDR3. CDR3: CASSRQGVGSYEQYF. CDR3 bases: TGTGCCAGCAGCAGACAGGGAGTGGGTTCCTACGAGCAGTACTTC.

This clonotype came up once. This rearrangement joins TRBV12-3 or TRBV12-4 to TRBJ1-4; D gene uncertain. The germline V and J ends were trimmed by 6 bases and 8 bases, with 10 bases remaining between them. There are 12 residues in the CDR3. CDR3 sequence (DNA): TGTGCCAGCAGCGACCCGGGGGAAAAACTGTTTTTT. It specifies CASSDPGEKLFF.

The rearrangement joins TRBV4-1 to TRBJ2-1; D not resolved. Trimming removed 1 base from V and 2 bases from J, with 12 bases in between. Germline V gene data show CDR1 as MGHRA and CDR2 as YSYEKL. The CDR3 is made up of 16 amino acids. Written as DNA, the CDR3 is TGCGCCAGCAGCCAAGTAGACCTCGTTACCTACAATGAGCAGTTCTTC. As protein: CASSQVDLVTYNEQFF.

The rearrangement links TRBV7-9 to TRBJ1-1, with TRBD1 as a possible D gene (5 bases). With 5 bases removed from V and 4 bases from J, the gap between germline ends came to 14 bases. Germline values: CDR1 SEHNR, CDR2 FQNEAQ (reference sequence). The CDR3 has 14 residues. DNA for the CDR3: TGTGCCAGCAGCCTCAGTGGGGGGAGCACTGAAGCTTTCTTT. It is translated as CASSLSGGSTEAFF.

This rearrangement joins TRBV6-1 to TRBJ2-5; tentatively, D is TRBD2 (6 bases). Germline V gives CDR1 MNHNS, CDR2 SASEGT. The CDR3 has 15 residues. The V and J ends lost 5 bases and 4 bases respectively, with 17 bases between them. The CDR3 nucleotides read TGTGCCAGCAGTCCTGGTCGGGGACTCGGAGAGACCCAGTACTTC. It yields the protein CASSPGRGLGETQYF.

This rearrangement joins TRBV28 to TRBJ2-7; 8 bases are shared with TRBD1. The germline CDR1 and CDR2 sequences are MDHEN and SYDVKM. This CDR3 is built from 14 residues. The V and J ends lost 11 bases and 7 bases, in that order; junction bases with no gene match: 16. The CDR3 protein is CASKAETGVREQYF. In DNA form, the CDR3 reads TGTGCCTCTAAGGCCGAGACAGGGGTGAGGGAGCAGTACTTC.